This T cell receptor beta chain was captured in a study of T cell responses to AZD1222 COVID-19 vaccine. Between the trimmed V and J ends, which lost 4 bases and 7 bases, there was a span of 16 bases. This CDR3 has 14 residues. Looked up from germline, CDR1 is LGHDT and CDR2 is YNNKEL (reference sequence). The assay was immunoSEQ multiplex PCR, and TCRdb's table has in-frame clones only and misses some. Of some 90,000 clones listed, roughly 89% were seen once; the top ten hold around 5%. About this clone: What it binds is not known.

Study-level findings and limits: Donors, mostly white British, included more females; clonal diversity was possibly underestimated. At 160-218 and 743-854, vaccine-associated CD4 TCRs were dominant, and they spanned spike. Targeting of unmutated variant regions was reportedly seen in nearly half of spike-specific TCRs. Seropositive status at baseline applied to only 5 to 7 AZD1222 recipients.

The TCR originated in an adult who received the AZD1222 COVID-19 vaccine. The starting material was peripheral blood, obtained 28 days after the second AZD1222 dose. The V gene is TRBV3-1 (or the pseudogene TRBV3-2), the J gene TRBJ1-2, with D unclear. The CDR3 DNA reads as TGTGCCAGCAGCCCAAGCGGGCAGGAAGCTGGCTACACCTTC. The encoded protein is CASSPSGQEAGYTF.